This is a list of T cell receptor beta chains from one sample in a study of T cells in Graves' hyperthyroidism and ophthalmopathy. Via MiXCR, TCRdb re-called the multiplex PCR reads, giving one row per CDR3 protein. The data contain approximately 700,000 distinct CDR3 sequences, 45% of them seen just once; the ten biggest clones take up about 7%. The sequencing sample was made of peripheral blood or thyroid tissue (not recorded which). The receptors derive from an adult man with Graves' disease, either hyperthyroidism or ophthalmopathy (not recorded which). Both conserved end residues are part of each CDR3. A D gene is named only where the DNA matches it firmly. Clone size is stated in some rows and not others, as once, few, many or a class when expanded.

clone size,V gene,J gene,D gene,CDR3 protein,CDR3 DNA
few,TRBV29-1,TRBJ1-1,TRBD1,CSRQGQDTEAFF,TGCAGCCGACAGGGACAGGACACTGAAGCTTTCTTT
NA,TRBV5-5,TRBJ2-7,NA,CASNSPGHLYEQYF,TGTGCCAGCAACTCCCCGGGACACCTTTACGAGCAGTACTTC
many,TRBV5-1,TRBJ1-1,NA,CASSFSVLNTEAFF,TGCGCCAGCAGCTTTTCGGTGTTGAACACTGAAGCTTTCTTT
NA,TRBV2,TRBJ2-7,NA,CASSQETRDYEQYF,TGTGCCAGCAGCCAAGAAACACGGGACTACGAGCAGTACTTC
NA,TRBV20-1,TRBJ1-3,NA,CSVRHGNTIYF,TGCAGTGTGAGACACGGAAACACCATATATTTT
NA,TRBV5-4,TRBJ1-4,TRBD1,CASSRQGKEKLFF,TGTGCCAGCAGCAGACAGGGTAAGGAAAAACTGTTTTTT
NA,TRBV24-1,TRBJ1-5,NA,CATSDLGTNQPQHF,TGTGCCACCAGTGATTTAGGGACCAATCAGCCCCAGCATTTT
NA,TRBV7-6,TRBJ2-5,NA,CASSLASGWGLPQETQYF,TGTGCCAGCAGCTTAGCCTCCGGATGGGGCCTCCCCCAAGAGACCCAGTACTTC
NA,TRBV24-1,TRBJ1-5,NA,CATSDYGKGNQPQHF,TGTGCCACCAGTGACTATGGAAAGGGTAACCAGCCCCAGCATTTT
few,TRBV6-1,TRBJ2-5,NA,CASGIMSGAQETQYF,TGTGCCAGCGGGATCATGAGCGGAGCCCAAGAGACCCAGTACTTC
NA,TRBV29-1,TRBJ1-5,NA,CSDRGNQPQHF,TGCAGTGATCGGGGGAATCAGCCCCAGCATTTT
many,TRBV2,TRBJ1-3,NA,CASSDPPLGVNTIYF,TGTGCCAGCAGTGATCCACCTCTCGGGGTAAACACCATATATTTT
NA,TRBV20-1,TRBJ1-1,NA,CSASGSGANTEAFF,TGCAGTGCTAGTGGATCAGGGGCCAACACTGAAGCTTTCTTT
many,TRBV7-9,TRBJ1-6,TRBD1,CASTGQGESPLHF,TGTGCCAGCACCGGACAGGGAGAATCACCCCTCCACTTT
NA,TRBV12-3/TRBV12-4,TRBJ1-6,NA,CAISEGGLPSPLHF,TGTGCCATCAGCGAAGGGGGACTCCCGTCACCCCTCCACTTT
many,TRBV7-2,TRBJ2-7,NA,CASSETPGADYEQYF,TGTGCCAGCAGCGAGACCCCCGGGGCGGACTACGAGCAGTACTTC
NA,TRBV7-9,TRBJ2-2,TRBD2,CASSFFSSGARGTGELFF,TGTGCCAGCAGCTTCTTCTCTAGCGGAGCCCGTGGCACCGGGGAGCTGTTTTTT
many,TRBV2,TRBJ1-5,NA,CASRPDNNQPQHF,TGTGCCAGCAGGCCAGACAACAATCAGCCCCAGCATTTT
few,TRBV13,TRBJ2-2,TRBD2,CASRSLAGGELFF,TGTGCCAGCAGGAGTCTAGCGGGAGGGGAGCTGTTTTTT
few,TRBV20-1,TRBJ2-7,NA,CSARDPGPYEQYF,TGCAGTGCTAGAGATCCCGGGCCCTACGAGCAGTACTTC
many,TRBV20-1,TRBJ1-4,NA,CSARGLPEKLFF,TGCAGTGCCCGAGGGCTCCCTGAAAAACTGTTTTTT
few,TRBV12-3/TRBV12-4,TRBJ2-7,NA,CASSRQVGVYEQYF,TGTGCCAGCAGTCGGCAGGTGGGTGTCTACGAGCAGTACTTC
many,TRBV20-1,TRBJ2-5,TRBD2,CSAWGGNGETQYF,TGCAGTGCGTGGGGGGGGAACGGAGAGACCCAGTACTTC
few,TRBV4-1,TRBJ1-2,TRBD1,CASSQGDRTNYGYTF,TGCGCCAGCAGCCAAGGGGACAGAACTAACTATGGCTACACCTTC
NA,TRBV7-9,TRBJ1-1,NA,CAIPGGGTEAFF,TGTGCCATCCCGGGTGGAGGCACTGAAGCTTTCTTT
NA,TRBV20-1,TRBJ2-7,TRBD2,CSASGIGLATYEQYF,TGCAGTGCTAGTGGGATCGGACTAGCCACCTACGAGCAGTACTTC
many,TRBV2,TRBJ1-5,NA,CASRADGLSNQPQHF,TGTGCCAGCAGGGCCGACGGTCTGAGCAATCAGCCCCAGCATTTT
once,TRBV19,TRBJ1-2,NA,CASSSGQGDGNGYTF,TGTGCCAGTAGTAGCGGGCAGGGTGACGGCAATGGCTACACCTTC
NA,TRBV10-3,TRBJ2-2,TRBD2,CAISGTSGKKTGELFF,TGTGCCATCAGTGGGACTAGCGGGAAAAAGACCGGGGAGCTGTTTTTT
NA,TRBV29-1,TRBJ1-1,NA,CSAILRLGTEAFF,TGCAGCGCAATCCTTCGGCTGGGCACTGAAGCTTTCTTT
few,TRBV20-1,TRBJ2-2,NA,CSARGHANTGELFF,TGCAGTGCTAGGGGGCACGCGAACACCGGGGAGCTGTTTTTT
NA,TRBV20-1,TRBJ2-7,TRBD2,CSAVAASGTYEQYF,TGCAGTGCCGTAGCGGCTAGCGGGACCTACGAGCAGTACTTC
NA,TRBV7-8,TRBJ2-5,NA,CASSLTGQLRGTQYF,TGTGCCAGCAGCTTAACCGGACAGTTAAGGGGGACCCAGTACTTC
few,TRBV19,TRBJ1-5,NA,CASTTGSYQPQHF,TGTGCCAGTACCACCGGCAGCTATCAGCCCCAGCATTTT
few,TRBV7-9,TRBJ1-2,NA,CASSLTVAGVVGYTF,TGTGCCAGCAGCTTAACAGTTGCAGGGGTAGTTGGCTACACCTTC
NA,TRBV5-1,TRBJ1-6,TRBD1,CASSTGQGPSPLHF,TGCGCCAGCAGCACGGGACAGGGACCTTCACCCCTCCACTTT
NA,TRBV29-1,TRBJ1-4,NA,CSVDDGATNEKLFF,TGCAGCGTTGATGACGGGGCGACTAATGAAAAACTGTTTTTT
many,TRBV2,TRBJ1-5,NA,CASGTFGTPNQPQHF,TGTGCCAGCGGTACATTCGGAACTCCTAATCAGCCCCAGCATTTT
NA,TRBV10-3,TRBJ1-1,NA,CASIPGRGNTEAFF,TGTGCCAGCATCCCGGGACGAGGGAACACTGAAGCTTTCTTT
many,TRBV7-2,TRBJ1-4,NA,CASSLRGSLTNEKLFF,TGTGCCAGCAGCTTGAGAGGGAGTTTAACTAATGAAAAACTGTTTTTT
NA,TRBV10-3,TRBJ1-2,NA,CASNPDGYYGYTF,TGTGCCAGCAACCCCGACGGGTACTATGGCTACACCTTC
NA,TRBV9,TRBJ1-2,NA,CASSTSHAGNYGYTF,TGTGCCAGCAGCACCTCCCATGCAGGGAACTATGGCTACACCTTC
many,TRBV29-1,TRBJ2-5,NA,CSVDLDNVQETQYF,TGCAGCGTTGACCTCGACAACGTCCAAGAGACCCAGTACTTC
few,TRBV19,TRBJ2-7,NA,CASSIFNGAYEQYF,TGTGCCAGTAGTATCTTTAACGGAGCCTACGAGCAGTACTTC